Following are 15 T cell receptor beta chains from one sample sequenced in a study of OX40 agonist ivuxolimab in advanced cancers. Sequenced by immunoSEQ multiplex PCR; TCRdb stores in-frame clones only, minus some. The sample holds tens of thousands of clones, more than 65% seen once. The sequences come from CD4+ or CD8+ T cells sorted from blood, collected in a trial of the OX40 agonist ivuxolimab. These receptors were taken from an adult with an advanced solid tumor such as melanoma, head and neck, liver or kidney cancer.

This clone was observed a handful of times. The chain employs TRBV7-9 and TRBJ2-5, with TRBD2 identical over 7 bases. The CDR3 is 15 residues long. V trimming: 7 bases; J trimming: 4 bases; junction bases outside the gene matches: 12. Germline values: CDR1 SEHNR, CDR2 FQNEAQ (reference sequence). In nucleotides, the CDR3 is TGTGCCAGCACTTTAGCGGGCCGCCCAGGAGAGACCCAGTACTTC. It translates to CASTLAGRPGETQYF.

The chain carries TRBV19 and TRBJ1-1, with D possibly matching TRBD1 (5 bases). This CDR3 comprises 17 residues. Germline V gene lookup returns CDR1 LNHDA and CDR2 SQIVND (reference sequence). Trimming removed 5 bases from V and 0 bases from J, with 19 bases in between. The CDR3 sequence: CASSLLMGRNMNTEAFF. The DNA for the CDR3 is TGTGCCAGTAGTCTATTAATGGGGCGGAACATGAACACTGAAGCTTTCTTT.

The chain couples TRBV5-1 to TRBJ2-3, with D unresolved. The CDR3 has 13 residues. V lost 0 bases and J lost 4, with 6 bases in between. Germline CDR1 and CDR2: SGHRS and YFSETQ. CDR3 sequence: CASSLELPDTQYF. For the CDR3, the DNA is TGCGCCAGCAGCTTGGAACTACCAGATACGCAGTATTTT. Looking up the rest from reference TRBV5-1 and TRBJ2-3 gives the full variable domain: KAGVTQTPRYLIKTRGQQVTLSCSPISGHRSVSWYQQTPGQGLQFLFEYFSETQRNKGNFPGRFSGRQFSNSRSEMNVSTLELGDSALYLCASSLELPDTQYFGPGTRLTVL.

The genes are TRBV19 and TRBJ2-4; D is undetermined. Germline values: CDR1 LNHDA, CDR2 SQIVND (reference sequence). This CDR3 has 14 amino acids. Trimming took off 3 bases at V and 3 bases at J, with 9 bases between the two ends. CDR3: CASSMGSGKNIQYF. In DNA, the CDR3 is TGTGCCAGTAGTATGGGGTCAGGCAAAAACATTCAGTACTTC.

This clone was recorded once. In DNA form, the CDR3 reads TGTGCCATCAGGGGCAGCACACGCGAGCAGTACTTC. Its protein is CAIRGSTREQYF. V usage is TRBV10-3 and J usage is TRBJ2-7, with D hard to call. The germline CDR1 and CDR2 sequences are ENHRY and SYGVKD. Trimming pared 6 bases from V and 6 bases from J, leaving 12 bases between. The CDR3 contains 12 residues.

The V and J genes are TRBV28 and TRBJ2-5; 8 bases fit TRBD2. The V segment lost 7 bases and the J segment 5 bases; nucleotides outside the gene matches: 9. The CDR3 is 14 residues long. The germline gives CDR1 MDHEN, CDR2 SYDVKM. CDR3 sequence: CASTFRGGGETQYF. As DNA, the CDR3 is TGTGCCAGCACCTTTCGGGGGGGTGGGGAGACCCAGTACTTC.

The chain links TRBV6-1 to TRBJ1-5; D is uncertain. Trimming stripped 6 bases from V and 4 bases from J, with 7 bases between. The CDR3 sequence is 12 residues long. Germline V gives CDR1 MNHNS, CDR2 SASEGT. The CDR3 sequence: CASREPNQPQHF. DNA for the CDR3: TGTGCCAGCAGGGAACCAAATCAGCCCCAGCATTTT.

The V call is TRBV12-5, the J call TRBJ2-3, with a weak D call TRBD1 (5 bases). Germline values: CDR1 LGHNT, CDR2 FRNRAP. The CDR3 extends over 15 amino acids. V was trimmed by 5 bases and J by 2 bases, leaving 14 bases between them. The CDR3 DNA reads as TGTGCTAGTGGTCCCCTCAGGGCGTTCACAGATACGCAGTATTTT. Amino acid sequence: CASGPLRAFTDTQYF.

The chain joins TRBV4-1 to TRBJ1-2; a possible D gene is TRBD1 (5 bases). With 0 bases removed from V and 7 bases from J, the gap between germline ends came to 9 bases. Germline V gene sequence: CDR1 MGHRA, CDR2 YSYEKL. The CDR3 consists of 13 residues. CDR3 bases: TGCGCCAGCAGCCAAGATCCGGGGACTGGCTACACCTTC. This translates into CASSQDPGTGYTF.

The rearrangement joins TRBV14 to TRBJ1-3; perhaps TRBD1 as D (6 bases). This CDR3 has 15 residues. V lost 1 base, J lost 4 bases, and 11 bases lay in between. In germline, CDR1 is SGHDN, CDR2 FVKESK. CDR3 DNA: TGTGCCAGCAGCCAAGTCAGGACAGCGGGAAACACCATATATTTT. It encodes CASSQVRTAGNTIYF.

The chain carries TRBV19 and TRBJ2-1; 8 nucleotides align to TRBD2. V gave up 5 bases and J gave up 2 bases; unmatched junction bases: 5. Germline V lookup: CDR1 LNHDA, CDR2 SQIVND (reference sequence). The CDR3 consists of 15 residues. The CDR3 is CASSVAGGAYNEQFF. In DNA, the CDR3 is TGTGCCAGTAGTGTCGCGGGGGGCGCCTACAATGAGCAGTTCTTC.

The chain carries TRBV4-3 and TRBJ1-3; D is uncertain. CDR1 is LGHNA, CDR2 YSLEER, per germline. This CDR3 is built from 15 residues. Trimming stripped 3 bases from V and 7 bases from J, with 16 bases between. CDR3 sequence (DNA): TGCGCCAGCAGCCACACGAGGACGGGTGGTAACACCATATATTTT. As protein: CASSHTRTGGNTIYF.

This clone has only a few counts. This chain links TRBV18 with TRBJ1-1, with TRBD1 identical over 10 bases. From germline, CDR1 is KGHSH and CDR2 LQKENI. V was clipped by 2 bases and J by 4 bases; unmatched bases: 7. The CDR3 length is 16 residues. The chain's CDR3 is CASSPEGQGRFTEAFF. The CDR3 DNA reads as TGTGCCAGCTCACCAGAGGGACAGGGGAGATTCACTGAAGCTTTCTTT.

Of note for this clone: At one boundary the junction diverges from the germline segment, which might be a read error. This rearrangement joins TRBV19 to TRBJ1-1; D uncertain. Germline V gives CDR1 LNHDA, CDR2 SQIVND (reference sequence). The CDR3 covers 11 residues. CDR3 DNA: TGTGCCAGTAGTTTAGAGGCTGAAGCTTTCTTT. As protein: CASSLEAEAFF. The full variable domain, completed using reference TRBV19 and TRBJ1-1, is DGGITQSPKYLFRKEGQNVTLSCEQNLNHDAMYWYRQDPGQGLRLIYYSQIVNDFQKGDIAEGYSVSREKKESFPLTVTSAQKNPTAFYLCASSLEAEAFFGQGTRLTVV.

The table lists this clone with a few counts. The chain recombines TRBV5-8 with TRBJ1-1, with D possibly TRBD1 on 5 matching bases. This CDR3 region has 14 residues. Looked up from germline, CDR1 is SGHTS and CDR2 is YDEGEE. The CDR3 region is CAGARGVPNDEAFF. The CDR3 DNA is TGTGCAGGCGCAAGAGGGGTACCTAATGATGAAGCTTTCTTT.